A selection of T cell receptor beta chains follows, all from one sample in a study of cytomegalovirus exposure and HLA in healthy donors. The repertoire was sequenced with immunoSEQ multiplex PCR; TCRdb's copy has only in-frame clones and lacks some. This sample's table has around 52,000 clones. Sequencing was carried out using PBMCs. The source of these receptors is a woman between 45 and 65 years old in good health and CMV-seropositive. The CDR3 runs from the conserved cysteine through the conserved F or W. D genes are given only for firm matches. Rows may omit the clone size; those that give it use once, few, many or a size class.

D: NA; V: TRBV4-3; size: NA; J: TRBJ1-4; CDR3: CASSRLTATNEKLFF; DNA: TGCGCCAGCAGCCGATTGACAGCAACTAATGAAAAACTGTTTTTT
D: TRBD1; V: TRBV11-1; size: NA; J: TRBJ1-5; CDR3: CASSQGNRGLLYNQPQHF; DNA: TGTGCCAGCAGCCAGGGGAACAGGGGGCTTTTGTACAATCAGCCCCAGCATTTT
D: TRBD2; V: TRBV7-7; size: NA; J: TRBJ2-1; CDR3: CASSLGIAGGDNEQFF; DNA: TGTGCCAGCAGCTTAGGGATAGCGGGGGGGGACAATGAGCAGTTCTTC
D: TRBD2; V: TRBV5-1; size: NA; J: TRBJ2-1; CDR3: CASSPRGLASSSYNEQFF; DNA: TGCGCCAGCAGCCCCCGGGGACTAGCGAGCAGCTCCTACAATGAGCAGTTCTTC
D: NA; V: TRBV19; size: NA; J: TRBJ2-2; CDR3: CASSPPGDTGELFF; DNA: TGTGCCAGTAGTCCCCCGGGGGACACCGGGGAGCTGTTTTTT
D: TRBD2; V: TRBV7-7; size: NA; J: TRBJ2-3; CDR3: CASSMGLASTDTQYF; DNA: TGTGCCAGCAGCATGGGACTAGCGAGCACAGATACGCAGTATTTT
D: TRBD2; V: TRBV6-4; size: medium-sized; J: TRBJ2-1; CDR3: CASSDGGVSYNEQFF; DNA: TGTGCCAGCAGTGACGGGGGGGTCTCCTACAATGAGCAGTTCTTC
D: NA; V: TRBV7-2; size: NA; J: TRBJ1-1; CDR3: CASSLVQAPRTEAFF; DNA: TGTGCCAGCAGCTTAGTACAGGCACCAAGGACTGAAGCTTTCTTT
D: NA; V: TRBV6-1; size: NA; J: TRBJ1-3; CDR3: CASSEVTGRSGNTIYF; DNA: TGTGCCAGCAGTGAAGTGACGGGGAGGTCTGGAAACACCATATATTTT
D: NA; V: TRBV28; size: NA; J: TRBJ1-5; CDR3: CASSHSNQPQHF; DNA: TGTGCCAGCTCACATAGCAATCAGCCCCAGCATTTT
D: TRBD1; V: TRBV30; size: NA; J: TRBJ1-5; CDR3: CAWSQGAQPQHF; DNA: TGTGCCTGGAGTCAGGGGGCTCAGCCCCAGCATTTT
D: NA; V: TRBV2; size: NA; J: TRBJ1-2; CDR3: CASKAGILYGYTF; DNA: TGTGCCAGCAAGGCAGGGATACTCTATGGCTACACCTTC
D: NA; V: TRBV4-3; size: NA; J: TRBJ2-6; CDR3: CASSLTVSGANVLTF; DNA: TGCGCCAGCAGCCTAACAGTATCTGGGGCCAACGTCCTGACTTTC
D: NA; V: TRBV5-1; size: NA; J: TRBJ2-7; CDR3: CASNRDWSSYEQYF; DNA: TGCGCCAGCAACCGGGACTGGAGCTCCTACGAGCAGTACTTC
D: NA; V: TRBV5-1; size: NA; J: TRBJ2-3; CDR3: CASSLAGGTDTQYF; DNA: TGCGCCAGCAGCTTGGCGGGGGGCACAGATACGCAGTATTTT